What follows are 9 T cell receptor beta chains derived from one specimen sequenced in a study of T cells in Graves' hyperthyroidism and ophthalmopathy. RNA transcripts served as the template for amplifying TCR beta CDR3 regions. Using the HTBI primer set, a first-round RT-PCR was run on the TCR CDR3. TCRdb passed the multiplex PCR reads through MiXCR, listing each CDR3 protein once. The sample holds 600,000 to 850,000 distinct CDR3 sequences, around 20% seen once. Sequencing input: blood. These receptors were obtained from a woman aged 50 to 65 with Graves' hyperthyroidism that later progressed to Graves' ophthalmopathy.

This clonotype was seen a few times. The chain links TRBV27 to TRBJ1-1, with 7 bases that match TRBD1. The V gene's germline CDR1 is MNHEY and CDR2 SMNVEV (reference sequence). This CDR3 region has 15 residues. V lost 3 bases, J lost 5 bases, and 9 bases stayed unmatched. The CDR3 here is CASSFGTERGTEAFF. The CDR3 DNA follows: TGTGCCAGCAGTTTCGGGACAGAAAGGGGAACTGAAGCTTTCTTT.

CDR3 protein: CASSPITGAGELFF. The CDR3 nucleotides are TGTGCCAGCAGCCCCATCACGGGAGCCGGGGAGCTGTTTTTT. This chain uses TRBV11-2 with TRBJ2-2, with D maybe TRBD2 (6 bases). The CDR3 is 14 residues long. CDR1 and CDR2 from the germline V gene are SGHAT and FQNNGV. V lost 5 bases and J lost 6, with 13 bases in between. Looking up the rest from reference TRBV11-2 and TRBJ2-2 gives the full variable domain: EAGVAQSPRYKIIEKRQSVAFWCNPISGHATLYWYQQILGQGPKLLIQFQNNGVVDDSQLPKDRFSAERLKGVDSTLKIQPAKLEDSAVYLCASSPITGAGELFFGEGSRLTVL.

Ten or more counts support this clonotype. The chain is built from TRBV3-1 and TRBJ1-4, with D hard to call. In germline, CDR1 is LGHDT, CDR2 YNNKEL (reference sequence). This CDR3 comprises 16 residues. V gave up 4 bases and J gave up 8 bases, with 20 bases separating them. For the CDR3, the DNA is TGTGCCAGCAGCCTGGTATTGTCAACCGGGCTGGAAAAACTGTTTTTT. Its protein product is CASSLVLSTGLEKLFF.

This clonotype was detected a few times. This chain uses TRBV4-2 with TRBJ2-7; tentatively, D is TRBD1 or TRBD2 (5 bases each). V was shortened by 0 bases and J by 3 bases, with 12 bases between the two germline ends. The CDR3 spans 15 residues. Per germline, CDR1 LGHNA and CDR2 YNFKEQ. DNA for the CDR3: TGTGCCAGCAGCCAAGAAAGGGGACCGCACTACGAGCAGTACTTC. Its protein product is CASSQERGPHYEQYF.

This clonotype was counted between two and nine times. The CDR3, as DNA: TGTGCCACCAGCAGAGATAGAGGCGGGGCAGAGACCCAGTACTTC. As protein: CATSRDRGGAETQYF. The gene calls are TRBV15 and TRBJ2-5, with D possibly TRBD2 on 6 matching bases. Trimming shortened V by 0 bases and J by 4 bases, and 12 bases separated the two germline ends. Germline V gene data show CDR1 as LNHNV and CDR2 as YYDKDF (reference sequence). This CDR3 is built from 15 residues.

This chain joins TRBV5-4 and TRBJ1-5; no clear D gene. This CDR3 spans 15 amino acids. The V end was cut by 2 bases, the J end by 6 bases, with 15 bases between. Per germline, CDR1 SGHNT and CDR2 YYREEE (reference sequence). The CDR3 loop is CASSLGPEGGQPQHF. CDR3 coding DNA: TGTGCCAGCAGCTTAGGGCCGGAGGGAGGTCAGCCCCAGCATTTT.

As concerns this clonotype: This may come from a read error, since a much larger clone is one base off. This chain links TRBV13 with TRBJ1-1; D not resolved. The CDR3 runs 12 residues. Germline V gives CDR1 PRHDT, CDR2 FYEKMQ (reference sequence). DNA for the CDR3: TGTACCAGCAGCTCCAGTAACACTGAAGCTTTCTTT. Protein: CTSSSSNTEAFF.

This clonotype has a count of ten or more. The junction differs from germline at one of its ends, possibly a read error. This chain's CDR3 is CASSRTGQGAYEQYF. CDR3 in DNA: TGTGCCAGCAGCCGGACGGGACAGGGGGCCTACGAGCAATACTTC. The rearrangement links TRBV11-3 to TRBJ2-7; 12 nucleotides match TRBD1. In germline, CDR1 is SGHNT, CDR2 YENEEA. This CDR3 has 15 amino acids. Combining the CDR3 with reference TRBV11-3 and TRBJ2-7 gives the whole variable domain EAGVVQSPRYKIIEKKQPVAFWCNPISGHNTLYWYLQNLGQGPELLIRYENEEAVDDSQLPKDRFSAERLKGVDSTLKIQPAELGDSAVYLCASSRTGQGAYEQYFGPGTRLTVT.

This clonotype appeared many times. The chain carries TRBV11-3 and TRBJ2-3, with a weak D call TRBD2 (5 bases). V dropped 5 bases and J dropped 3 bases, with 12 bases sitting between them. Germline V gene lookup returns CDR1 SGHNT and CDR2 YENEEA. The CDR3 covers 14 residues. The CDR3 DNA follows: TGTGCCAGCAGCGACCGGGATCAAACAGATACGCAGTATTTT. It specifies CASSDRDQTDTQYF.